This is a list of T cell receptor beta chains from one sample in a study of blood T cell repertoires in COVID-19. Here immunoSEQ multiplex PCR was the method, and the copy in TCRdb shows in-frame clones only, minus some. Seen here are around 190,000 clones, around 85% observed once, and the top ten hold approximately 3%. The sample comprised PBMCs or T cells enriched from blood (not recorded which). Receptor source: a woman between 25 and 40 years old who had recovered from COVID-19. The conserved cysteine and the conserved F or W are not part of the CDR3 here. Each record gives: J gene, V gene, CDR3 protein.

j_call: TRBJ1-4; v_call: TRBV28; cdr3_aa: ATSSPEKLF
j_call: TRBJ2-7; v_call: TRBV10-3; cdr3_aa: AISGQGAGYEQY
j_call: TRBJ2-7; v_call: TRBV9; cdr3_aa: ASSVTGTSSYEQY
j_call: TRBJ1-5; v_call: TRBV18; cdr3_aa: ASSPVNSPGQPQH
j_call: TRBJ2-3; v_call: TRBV28; cdr3_aa: ASSLAAGSTDTQY
j_call: TRBJ2-3; v_call: TRBV5-1; cdr3_aa: ASRLQGADTQY
j_call: TRBJ1-5; v_call: TRBV3-1/TRBV3-2; cdr3_aa: ASSQAEGAQPQH
j_call: TRBJ2-7; v_call: TRBV11-1; cdr3_aa: ASSLAPGTGIGEQY
j_call: TRBJ2-7; v_call: TRBV5-1; cdr3_aa: ASSLTRSYEQY
j_call: TRBJ2-1; v_call: TRBV28; cdr3_aa: ASSPGLAGGNEQF
j_call: TRBJ1-1; v_call: TRBV7-2; cdr3_aa: ASSLGAGGSTEAF
j_call: TRBJ1-5; v_call: TRBV15; cdr3_aa: ATSRDRQSVGSQH
j_call: TRBJ1-5; v_call: TRBV3-1/TRBV3-2; cdr3_aa: ASSQGGGGVQPQH
j_call: TRBJ2-5; v_call: TRBV3-1/TRBV3-2; cdr3_aa: ASSQRRQMEETQY
j_call: TRBJ2-1; v_call: TRBV3-1/TRBV3-2; cdr3_aa: ASSQRGGLVSEQF
j_call: TRBJ1-1; v_call: TRBV19; cdr3_aa: ASTLSISVGNTEAF
j_call: TRBJ2-1; v_call: TRBV11-3; cdr3_aa: ASSFSGNSYNEQF
j_call: TRBJ2-2; v_call: TRBV7-2; cdr3_aa: ASSPLDLVTGELF
j_call: TRBJ2-2; v_call: TRBV28; cdr3_aa: ASNTGANTGELF
j_call: TRBJ2-7; v_call: TRBV7-3; cdr3_aa: ASSSLWTDPYEQY
j_call: TRBJ1-1; v_call: TRBV18; cdr3_aa: ASSPAVSTEAF
j_call: TRBJ1-2; v_call: TRBV5-1; cdr3_aa: ASSFPAESVGYT
j_call: TRBJ2-4; v_call: TRBV7-8; cdr3_aa: ASSLGRLAGGPGKNIQY
j_call: TRBJ1-4; v_call: TRBV9; cdr3_aa: ASSPPGQGYEKLF
j_call: TRBJ2-3; v_call: TRBV6-4; cdr3_aa: ASSKAGGQSDTQY
j_call: TRBJ1-3; v_call: TRBV3-1/TRBV3-2; cdr3_aa: ASSQGFGQGAGSGNTIY
j_call: TRBJ1-3; v_call: TRBV7-9; cdr3_aa: ASSPRAGISGNTIY
j_call: TRBJ1-5; v_call: TRBV29-1; cdr3_aa: SVGDNNQPQH